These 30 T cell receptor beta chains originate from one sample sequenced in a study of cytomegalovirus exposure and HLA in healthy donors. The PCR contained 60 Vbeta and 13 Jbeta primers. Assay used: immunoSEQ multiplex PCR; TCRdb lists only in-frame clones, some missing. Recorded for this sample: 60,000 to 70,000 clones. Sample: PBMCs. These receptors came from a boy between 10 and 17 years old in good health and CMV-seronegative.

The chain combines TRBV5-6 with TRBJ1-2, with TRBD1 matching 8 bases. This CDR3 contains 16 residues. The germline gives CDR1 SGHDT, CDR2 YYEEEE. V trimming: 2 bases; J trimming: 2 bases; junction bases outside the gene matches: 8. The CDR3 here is CASSLDSTGANYGYTF. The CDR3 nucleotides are TGTGCCAGCAGCTTAGATTCGACAGGGGCCAACTATGGCTACACCTTC.

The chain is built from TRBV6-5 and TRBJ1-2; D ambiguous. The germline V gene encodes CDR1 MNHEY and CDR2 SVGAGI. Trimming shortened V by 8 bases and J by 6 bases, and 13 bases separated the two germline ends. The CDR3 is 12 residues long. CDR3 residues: CASAREFNGYTF. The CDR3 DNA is TGTGCCAGCGCGCGGGAGTTCAATGGCTACACCTTC.

The CDR3 DNA is TGTGCCAGCAGATTAAAACAGGGTTTCTACTATGGCTACACCTTC. Protein sequence: CASRLKQGFYYGYTF. The chain employs TRBV27 and TRBJ1-2; the D gene is possibly TRBD1 (6 bases). The CDR3 totals 15 residues. Trimming cost V 6 bases and J 3 bases, with 17 bases left between them. CDR1 and CDR2 from the germline V gene are MNHEY and SMNVEV (reference sequence).

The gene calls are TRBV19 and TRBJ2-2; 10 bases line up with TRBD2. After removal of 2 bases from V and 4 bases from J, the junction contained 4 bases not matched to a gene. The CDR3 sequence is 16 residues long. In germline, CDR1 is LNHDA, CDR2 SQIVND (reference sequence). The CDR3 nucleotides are TGTGCCAGTAGTATACTAGCGGGGGATCCCACCGGGGAGCTGTTTTTT. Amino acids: CASSILAGDPTGELFF.

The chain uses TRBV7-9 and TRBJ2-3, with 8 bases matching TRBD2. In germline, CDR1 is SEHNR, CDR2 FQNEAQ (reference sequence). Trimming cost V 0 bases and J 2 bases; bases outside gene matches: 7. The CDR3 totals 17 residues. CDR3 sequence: CASSLAKASGLTDTQYF. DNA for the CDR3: TGTGCCAGCAGCTTAGCGAAGGCTAGCGGGCTCACAGATACGCAGTATTTT.

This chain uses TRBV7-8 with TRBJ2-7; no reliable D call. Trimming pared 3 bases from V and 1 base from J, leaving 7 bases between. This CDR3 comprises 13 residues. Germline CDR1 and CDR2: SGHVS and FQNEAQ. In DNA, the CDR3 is TGTGCCAGCAGCTTTAAGCTATCCTACGAGCAGTACTTC. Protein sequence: CASSFKLSYEQYF.

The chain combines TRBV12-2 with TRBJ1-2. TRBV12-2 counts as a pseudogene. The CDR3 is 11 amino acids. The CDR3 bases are TGTGCAAGTCGCCATCGGTATGGCTACACCTTC. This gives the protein CASRHRYGYTF.

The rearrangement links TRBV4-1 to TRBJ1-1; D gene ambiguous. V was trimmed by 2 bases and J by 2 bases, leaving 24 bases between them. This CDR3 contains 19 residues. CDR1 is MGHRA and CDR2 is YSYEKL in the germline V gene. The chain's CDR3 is CASSQPSPRGRIGNTEAFF. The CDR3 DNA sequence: TGCGCCAGCAGCCAACCATCCCCTCGTGGGAGGATTGGAAACACTGAAGCTTTCTTT.

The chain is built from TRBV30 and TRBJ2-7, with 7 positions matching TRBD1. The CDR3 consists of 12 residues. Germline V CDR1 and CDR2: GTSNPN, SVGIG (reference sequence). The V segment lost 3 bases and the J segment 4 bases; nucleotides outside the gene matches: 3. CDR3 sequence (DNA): TGTGCCTGGAGGACAGGGTCGTACGAGCAGTACTTC. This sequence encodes CAWRTGSYEQYF.

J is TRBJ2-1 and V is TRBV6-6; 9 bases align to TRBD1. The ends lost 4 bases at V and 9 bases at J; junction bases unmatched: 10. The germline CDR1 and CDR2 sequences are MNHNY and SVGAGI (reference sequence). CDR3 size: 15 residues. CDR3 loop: CASSSGTGKLGEQFF. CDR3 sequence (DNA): TGTGCCAGCAGTTCCGGGACAGGGAAACTAGGTGAGCAGTTCTTC.

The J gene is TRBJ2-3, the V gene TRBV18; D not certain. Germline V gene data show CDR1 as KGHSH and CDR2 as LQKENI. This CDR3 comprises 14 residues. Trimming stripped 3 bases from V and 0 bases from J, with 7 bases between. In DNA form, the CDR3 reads TGTGCCAGCTCACCGTTGCAGAGCACAGATACGCAGTATTTT. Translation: CASSPLQSTDTQYF.

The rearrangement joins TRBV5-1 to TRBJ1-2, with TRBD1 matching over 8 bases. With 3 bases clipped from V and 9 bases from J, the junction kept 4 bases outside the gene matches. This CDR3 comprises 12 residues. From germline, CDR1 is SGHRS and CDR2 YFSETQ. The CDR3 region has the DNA TGCGCCAGCAGCTCGGACAGGGTACGCTACACCTTC. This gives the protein CASSSDRVRYTF. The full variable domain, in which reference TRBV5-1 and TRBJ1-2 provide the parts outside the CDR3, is KAGVTQTPRYLIKTRGQQVTLSCSPISGHRSVSWYQQTPGQGLQFLFEYFSETQRNKGNFPGRFSGRQFSNSRSEMNVSTLELGDSALYLCASSSDRVRYTFGSGTRLTVV.

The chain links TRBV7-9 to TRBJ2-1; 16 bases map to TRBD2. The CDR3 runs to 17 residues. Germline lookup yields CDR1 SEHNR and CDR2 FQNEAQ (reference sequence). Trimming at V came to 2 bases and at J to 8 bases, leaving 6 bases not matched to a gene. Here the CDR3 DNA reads TGTGCCAGCAGCTTATCCGGGACTAGCGGGGGGGCCGATGAGCAGTTCTTC. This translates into CASSLSGTSGGADEQFF.

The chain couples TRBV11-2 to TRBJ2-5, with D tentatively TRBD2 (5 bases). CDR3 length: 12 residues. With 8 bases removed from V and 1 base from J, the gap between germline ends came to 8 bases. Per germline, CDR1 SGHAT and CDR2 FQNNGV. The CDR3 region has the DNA TGTGCCAGCGGAGGAGGCCAAGAGACCCAGTACTTC. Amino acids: CASGGGQETQYF.

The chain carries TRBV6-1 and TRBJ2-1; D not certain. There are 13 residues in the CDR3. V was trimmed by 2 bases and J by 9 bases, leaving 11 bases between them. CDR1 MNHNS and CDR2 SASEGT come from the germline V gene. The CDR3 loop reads CASSESGGGEQFF. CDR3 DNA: TGTGCCAGCAGTGAATCGGGTGGCGGTGAGCAGTTCTTC.

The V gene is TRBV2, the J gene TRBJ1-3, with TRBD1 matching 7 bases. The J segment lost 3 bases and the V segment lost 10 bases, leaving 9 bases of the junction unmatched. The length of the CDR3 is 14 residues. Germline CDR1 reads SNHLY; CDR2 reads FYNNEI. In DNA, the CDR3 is TGTGCCACCCGAGAGGGGGCCAGTGGAAACACCATATATTTT. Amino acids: CATREGASGNTIYF.

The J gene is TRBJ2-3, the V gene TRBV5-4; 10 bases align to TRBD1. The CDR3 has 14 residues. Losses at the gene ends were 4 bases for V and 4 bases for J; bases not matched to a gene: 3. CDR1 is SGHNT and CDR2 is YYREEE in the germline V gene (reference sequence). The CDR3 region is CASSLGQGPDTQYF. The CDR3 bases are TGTGCCAGCAGCCTGGGACAGGGGCCAGATACGCAGTATTTT.

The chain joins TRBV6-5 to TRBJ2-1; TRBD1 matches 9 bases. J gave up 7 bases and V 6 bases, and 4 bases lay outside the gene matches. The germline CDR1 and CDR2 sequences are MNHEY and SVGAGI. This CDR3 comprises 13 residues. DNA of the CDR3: TGTGCCAGCAGCTTGGGGACAGGGAATGAGCAGTTCTTC. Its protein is CASSLGTGNEQFF.

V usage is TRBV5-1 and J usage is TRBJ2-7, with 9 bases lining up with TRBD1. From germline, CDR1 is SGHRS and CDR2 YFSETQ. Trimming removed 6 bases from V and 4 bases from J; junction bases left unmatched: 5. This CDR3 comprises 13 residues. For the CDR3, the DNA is TGCGCCAGCATGGGGGACAGGGCTTACGAGCAGTACTTC. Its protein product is CASMGDRAYEQYF.

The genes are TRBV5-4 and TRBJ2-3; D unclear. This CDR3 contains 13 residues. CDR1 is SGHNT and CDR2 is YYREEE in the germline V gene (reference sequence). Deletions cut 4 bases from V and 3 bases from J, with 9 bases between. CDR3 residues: CASSTERTDTQYF. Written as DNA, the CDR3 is TGTGCCAGCAGCACCGAGAGGACAGATACGCAGTATTTT.

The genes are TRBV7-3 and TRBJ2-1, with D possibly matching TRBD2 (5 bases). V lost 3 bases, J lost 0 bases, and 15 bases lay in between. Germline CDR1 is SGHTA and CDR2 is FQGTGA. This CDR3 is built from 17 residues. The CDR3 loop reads CASSLLGRTSSYNEQFF. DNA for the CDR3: TGTGCCAGCAGCTTGTTGGGTCGTACTAGCTCCTACAATGAGCAGTTCTTC.

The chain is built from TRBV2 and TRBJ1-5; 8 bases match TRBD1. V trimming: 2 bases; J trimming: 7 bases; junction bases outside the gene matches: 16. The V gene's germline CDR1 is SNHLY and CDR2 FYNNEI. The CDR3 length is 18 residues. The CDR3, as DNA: TGTGCCAGCAGTGAAACCCCCGGGACAGGTTCTCTCGGGCAGCCCCAGCATTTT. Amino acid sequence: CASSETPGTGSLGQPQHF.

DNA for the CDR3: TGTGCCAGCAGTCTGACAGGGATAAACACTGAAGCTTTCTTT. Protein product: CASSLTGINTEAFF. This chain uses TRBV6-5 with TRBJ1-1; TRBD1 agrees at 7 bases. CDR3 length equals 14 residues. Trimming cost V 5 bases and J 2 bases; bases outside gene matches: 5. Germline assignment: CDR1 MNHEY and CDR2 SVGAGI.

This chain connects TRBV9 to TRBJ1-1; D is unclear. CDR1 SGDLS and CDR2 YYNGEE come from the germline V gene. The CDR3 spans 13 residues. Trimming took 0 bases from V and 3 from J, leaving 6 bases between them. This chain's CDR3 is CASSVAPYTEAFF. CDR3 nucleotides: TGTGCCAGCAGCGTAGCCCCGTACACTGAAGCTTTCTTT. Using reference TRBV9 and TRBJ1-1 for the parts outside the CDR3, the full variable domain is DSGVTQTPKHLITATGQRVTLRCSPRSGDLSVYWYQQSLDQGLQFLIQYYNGEERAKGNILERFSAQQFPDLHSELNLSSLELGDSALYFCASSVAPYTEAFFGQGTRLTVV.

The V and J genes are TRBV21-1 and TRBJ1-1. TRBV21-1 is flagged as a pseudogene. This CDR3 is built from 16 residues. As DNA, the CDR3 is TGTGCCAGCAGGCCTTTAAGGGCGGGCATGAACACTGAAGCTTTCTTT. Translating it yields CASRPLRAGMNTEAFF.

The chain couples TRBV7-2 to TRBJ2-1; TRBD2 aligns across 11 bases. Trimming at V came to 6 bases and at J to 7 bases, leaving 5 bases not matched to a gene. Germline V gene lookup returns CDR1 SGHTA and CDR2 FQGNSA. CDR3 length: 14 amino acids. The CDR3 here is CASSGLAGSNEQFF. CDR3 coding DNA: TGTGCCAGCAGTGGACTAGCGGGCTCGAATGAGCAGTTCTTC.

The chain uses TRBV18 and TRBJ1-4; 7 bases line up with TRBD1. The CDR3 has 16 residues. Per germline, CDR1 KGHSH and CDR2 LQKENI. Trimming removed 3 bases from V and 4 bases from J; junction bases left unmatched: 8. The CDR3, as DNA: TGTGCCAGCTCACCCCTTTCCGACAGGGTTAATGAAAAACTGTTTTTT. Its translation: CASSPLSDRVNEKLFF. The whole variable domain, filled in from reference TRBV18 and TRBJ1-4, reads NAGVMQNPRHLVRRRGQEARLRCSPMKGHSHVYWYRQLPEEGLKFMVYLQKENIIDESGMPKERFSAEFPKEGPSILRIQQVVRGDSAAYFCASSPLSDRVNEKLFFGSGTQLSVL.

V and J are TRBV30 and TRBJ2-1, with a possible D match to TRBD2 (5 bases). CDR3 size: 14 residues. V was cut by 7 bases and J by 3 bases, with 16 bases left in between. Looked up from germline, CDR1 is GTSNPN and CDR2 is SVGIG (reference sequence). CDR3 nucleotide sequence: TGTGCCTACCCACTGCTACTAGACTACAATGAGCAGTTCTTC. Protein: CAYPLLLDYNEQFF.

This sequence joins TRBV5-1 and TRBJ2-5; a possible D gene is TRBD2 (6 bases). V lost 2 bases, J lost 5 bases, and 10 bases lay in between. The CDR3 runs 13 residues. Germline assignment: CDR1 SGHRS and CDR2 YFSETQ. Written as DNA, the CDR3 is TGCGCCAGCAGCTTCCCTGGGGGGGAGACCCAGTACTTC. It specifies CASSFPGGETQYF. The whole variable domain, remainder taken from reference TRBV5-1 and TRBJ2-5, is KAGVTQTPRYLIKTRGQQVTLSCSPISGHRSVSWYQQTPGQGLQFLFEYFSETQRNKGNFPGRFSGRQFSNSRSEMNVSTLELGDSALYLCASSFPGGETQYFGPGTRLLVL.

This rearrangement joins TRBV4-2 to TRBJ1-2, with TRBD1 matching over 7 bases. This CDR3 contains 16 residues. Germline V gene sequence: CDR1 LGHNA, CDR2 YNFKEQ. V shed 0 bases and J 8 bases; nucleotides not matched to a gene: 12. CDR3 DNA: TGTGCCAGCAGCCAAGAGCCATACCGGGACAGAGAAGGCTACACCTTC. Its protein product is CASSQEPYRDREGYTF.